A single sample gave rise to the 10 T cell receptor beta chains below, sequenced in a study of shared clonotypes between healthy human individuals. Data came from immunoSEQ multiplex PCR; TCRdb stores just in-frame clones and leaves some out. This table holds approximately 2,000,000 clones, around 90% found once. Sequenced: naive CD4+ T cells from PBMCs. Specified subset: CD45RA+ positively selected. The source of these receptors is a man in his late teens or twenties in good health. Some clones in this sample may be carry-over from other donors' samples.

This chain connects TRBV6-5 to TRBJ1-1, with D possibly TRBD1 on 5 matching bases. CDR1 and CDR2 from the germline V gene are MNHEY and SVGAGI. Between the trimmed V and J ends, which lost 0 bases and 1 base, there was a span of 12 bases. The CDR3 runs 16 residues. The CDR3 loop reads CASSYSAGTKNTEAFF. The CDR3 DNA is TGTGCCAGCAGTTACTCCGCCGGGACTAAGAACACTGAAGCTTTCTTT.

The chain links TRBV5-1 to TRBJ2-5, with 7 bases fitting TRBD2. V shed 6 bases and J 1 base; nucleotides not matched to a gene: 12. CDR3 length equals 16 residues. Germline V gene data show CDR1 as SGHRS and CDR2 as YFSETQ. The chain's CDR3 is CASTPKTGGIQETQYF. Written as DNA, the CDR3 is TGCGCCAGCACCCCAAAAACGGGGGGTATCCAAGAGACCCAGTACTTC.

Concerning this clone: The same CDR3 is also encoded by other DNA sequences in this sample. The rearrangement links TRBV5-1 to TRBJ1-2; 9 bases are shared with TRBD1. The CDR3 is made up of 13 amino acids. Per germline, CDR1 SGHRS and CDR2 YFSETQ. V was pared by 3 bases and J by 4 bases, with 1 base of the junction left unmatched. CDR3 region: CASSSTGGYGYTF. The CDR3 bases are TGCGCCAGCAGCTCGACAGGGGGCTATGGCTACACCTTC.

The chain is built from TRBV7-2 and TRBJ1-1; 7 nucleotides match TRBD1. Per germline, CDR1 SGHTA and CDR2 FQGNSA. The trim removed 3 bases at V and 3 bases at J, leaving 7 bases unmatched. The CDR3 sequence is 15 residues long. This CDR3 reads CASSFIGGADTEAFF. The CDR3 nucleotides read TGTGCCAGCAGCTTTATAGGGGGCGCCGACACTGAAGCTTTCTTT.

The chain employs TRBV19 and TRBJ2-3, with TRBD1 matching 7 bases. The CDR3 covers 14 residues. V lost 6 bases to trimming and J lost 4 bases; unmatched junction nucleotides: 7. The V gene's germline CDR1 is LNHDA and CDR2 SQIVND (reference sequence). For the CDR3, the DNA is TGTGCCAGTAGGACCGACAGGGTTCCAGATACGCAGTATTTT. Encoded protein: CASRTDRVPDTQYF.

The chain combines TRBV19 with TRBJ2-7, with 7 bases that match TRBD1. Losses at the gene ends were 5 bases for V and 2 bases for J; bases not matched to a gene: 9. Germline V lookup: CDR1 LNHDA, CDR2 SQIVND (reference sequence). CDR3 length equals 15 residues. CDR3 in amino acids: CASSSFDREPYEQYF. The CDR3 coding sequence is TGTGCCAGTAGTTCTTTCGACAGGGAGCCCTACGAGCAGTACTTC.

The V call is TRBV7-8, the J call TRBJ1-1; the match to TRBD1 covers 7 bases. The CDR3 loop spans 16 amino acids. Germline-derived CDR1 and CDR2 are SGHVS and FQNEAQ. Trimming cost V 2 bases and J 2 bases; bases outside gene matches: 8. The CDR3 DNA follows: TGTGCCAGCAGCTTACCCAGGACAGGTACCAACACTGAAGCTTTCTTT. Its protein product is CASSLPRTGTNTEAFF.

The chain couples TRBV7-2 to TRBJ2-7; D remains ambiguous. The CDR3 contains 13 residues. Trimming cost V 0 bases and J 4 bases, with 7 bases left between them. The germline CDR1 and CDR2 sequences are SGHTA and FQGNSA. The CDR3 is CASSLAWGYEQYF. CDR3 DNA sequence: TGTGCCAGCAGCTTAGCGTGGGGATACGAGCAGTACTTC.

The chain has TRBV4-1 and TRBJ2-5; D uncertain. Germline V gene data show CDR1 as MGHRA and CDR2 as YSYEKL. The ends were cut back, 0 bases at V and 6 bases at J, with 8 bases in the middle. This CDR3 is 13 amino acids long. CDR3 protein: CASSQDFVQTQYF. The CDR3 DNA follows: TGCGCCAGCAGCCAAGATTTCGTACAGACCCAGTACTTC.

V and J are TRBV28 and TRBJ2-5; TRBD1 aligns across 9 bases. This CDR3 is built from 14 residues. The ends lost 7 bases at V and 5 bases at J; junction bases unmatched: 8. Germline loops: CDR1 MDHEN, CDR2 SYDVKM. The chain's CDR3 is CASTSNRGRETQYF. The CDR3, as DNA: TGTGCCAGCACCTCTAACAGGGGGCGGGAGACCCAGTACTTC. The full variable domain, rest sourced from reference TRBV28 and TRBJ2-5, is DVKVTQSSRYLVKRTGEKVFLECVQDMDHENMFWYRQDPGLGLRLIYFSYDVKMKEKGDIPEGYSVSREKKERFSLILESASTNQTSMYLCASTSNRGRETQYFGPGTRLLVL.